The 5 T cell receptor beta chains given below trace back to one sample, sequenced in a study of OX40 agonist ivuxolimab in advanced cancers. The table came from immunoSEQ multiplex PCR; TCRdb's copy has only in-frame clones and leaves some out. This table has about 41,000 clones, about 82% appearing once. The sequences come from CD4+ or CD8+ T cells sorted from blood, collected in a trial of the OX40 agonist ivuxolimab. These receptors were taken from an adult with an advanced solid tumor such as melanoma, head and neck, liver or kidney cancer.

V gene TRBV7-9 combines with J gene TRBJ1-2; no firm D call. CDR3 length: 15 residues. Germline V gene sequence: CDR1 SEHNR, CDR2 FQNEAQ (reference sequence). V lost 5 bases and J lost 0, with 13 bases in between. The CDR3 sequence: CASSQSREANYGYTF. In nucleotides, the CDR3 is TGTGCCAGCAGCCAGAGTAGAGAAGCTAACTATGGCTACACCTTC.

The rearrangement joins TRBV6-5 to TRBJ2-3; D possibly uses TRBD1 or TRBD2 (6 bases each). Trimming took 8 bases from V and 4 from J, leaving 19 bases between them. CDR1 is MNHEY, CDR2 SVGAGI, per germline. This CDR3 contains 15 residues. CDR3 nucleotide sequence: TGTGCCAGCCGTCCCCCCCGGAGGGGGGCAGATACGCAGTATTTT. It encodes CASRPPRRGADTQYF.

The V call is TRBV19, the J call TRBJ1-2; no definite D call. The V and J ends lost 4 bases and 3 bases respectively, with 3 bases between them. Germline V CDR1 and CDR2: LNHDA, SQIVND (reference sequence). The CDR3 is 11 amino acids. The CDR3 DNA reads as TGTGCCAGTAGTACCCACTATGGCTACACCTTC. It encodes CASSTHYGYTF.

The chain joins TRBV2 to TRBJ2-5, with unresolved D. The CDR3 loop spans 11 amino acids. Trimming shortened V by 5 bases and J by 5 bases, and 6 bases separated the two germline ends. Germline CDR1 SNHLY, CDR2 FYNNEI. The CDR3, as DNA: TGTGCCAGCAGTAAGGGTGAGACCCAGTACTTC. Protein sequence: CASSKGETQYF.

The chain is built from TRBV5-4 and TRBJ1-2; maybe TRBD1 (5 bases). This CDR3 is 12 amino acids long. V shed 4 bases and J shed 6 bases, with 10 bases lying between them. Germline CDR1 and CDR2: SGHNT and YYREEE (reference sequence). DNA of the CDR3: TGTGCCAGCAGCAGACAGTCGGATGGCTACACCTTC. This translates into CASSRQSDGYTF.